These 28 T cell receptor beta chains originate from one sample sequenced in a study of T cells expressing NK-cell markers. TCRdb reprocessed the 5' RACE reads and keeps a single row for each CDR3 protein, giving no DNA. This repertoire comprises approximately 170,000 distinct CDR3 sequences; its ten largest clones make up 20% to 25%. The source material was blood T cells: a sorted CD56 or NKG2C T cell subset, CD4+ or CD8+ T cells, or bulk PBMC T cells (not recorded which). All receptors derive from a man aged 18-75 years in good health.

This chain connects TRBV7-9 to TRBJ1-1. In germline, CDR1 is SEHNR, CDR2 FQNEAQ (reference sequence). The CDR3 runs to 16 residues. CDR3 amino acids: CASSLGGDLGNTEAFF.

The CDR3 sequence: CASSTGQGNEQFF. The V and J genes are TRBV5-6 and TRBJ2-1; TCRdb designates TRBD1, a call that cannot be tested without DNA. CDR3 length: 13 amino acids. The germline CDR1 and CDR2 sequences are SGHDT and YYEEEE.

This chain uses TRBV5-4 with TRBJ2-5; TCRdb picks TRBD2, but there is no DNA to check that call. Germline CDR1 reads SGHNT; CDR2 reads YYREEE (reference sequence). The CDR3 loop spans 14 amino acids. Here the CDR3 reads CASSFLAGGETQYF. Full variable domain (missing parts from reference TRBV5-4 and TRBJ2-5): ETGVTQSPTHLIKTRGQQVTLRCSSQSGHNTVSWYQQALGQGPQFIFQYYREEENGRGNFPPRFSGLQFPNYSSELNVNALELDDSALYLCASSFLAGGETQYFGPGTRLLVL.

The J gene is TRBJ1-4, the V gene TRBV4-1; TCRdb selects TRBD1, and the lack of DNA leaves this call unchecked. This CDR3 comprises 16 residues. CDR1 is MGHRA, CDR2 YSYEKL, per germline. The CDR3 here is CASSQSAEGGNEKLFF.

The rearrangement joins TRBV7-6 to TRBJ2-7; as DNA is missing, the TRBD1 call by TCRdb cannot be tested. The V gene's germline CDR1 is SGHVS and CDR2 FNYEAQ. The CDR3 is 12 residues long. The chain's CDR3 is CASSRGNYEQYF.

The CDR3 sequence: CASSYGLASEQFF. The chain combines TRBV27 with TRBJ2-1; the TCRdb call, TRBD2, lacks DNA for checking. CDR1 is MNHEY, CDR2 SMNVEV, per germline (reference sequence). The CDR3 has 13 residues.

CDR3 amino acids: CASSLGPTEYSGNTIYF. The chain recombines TRBV7-2 with TRBJ1-3; the TRBD1 assignment by TCRdb is unverifiable without DNA. The CDR3 sequence is 17 residues long. The germline gives CDR1 SGHTA, CDR2 FQGNSA.

CDR3 residues: CASSLHFPTSYEQYF. The gene calls are TRBV7-8 and TRBJ2-7. The germline CDR1 and CDR2 sequences are SGHVS and FQNEAQ. The CDR3 length is 15 residues. Variable domain in full (rest from reference TRBV7-8 and TRBJ2-7): GAGVSQSPRYKVAKRGQDVALRCDPISGHVSLFWYQQALGQGPEFLTYFQNEAQLDKSGLPSDRFFAERPEGSVSTLKIQRTQQEDSAVYLCASSLHFPTSYEQYFGPGTRLTVT.

The chain carries TRBV3-1 and TRBJ2-1; TCRdb reports TRBD2, a call that lacks DNA to check it against. The CDR3 is made up of 16 amino acids. Germline V lookup: CDR1 LGHDT, CDR2 YNNKEL (reference sequence). This CDR3 reads CASSHGGDFTYNEQFF.

The CDR3 is CASSELLGSSYNEQFF. The chain carries TRBV2 and TRBJ2-1. CDR1 SNHLY and CDR2 FYNNEI come from the germline V gene. This CDR3 spans 16 amino acids.

The chain is built from TRBV28 and TRBJ1-3. The CDR3 length is 17 residues. Germline CDR1 reads MDHEN; CDR2 reads SYDVKM. The CDR3 loop is CASSPRWRESSGNTIYF.

This chain links TRBV6-1 with TRBJ2-3; TCRdb's assignment of TRBD1 cannot be checked, as there is no DNA. This CDR3 is 17 amino acids long. The V gene's germline CDR1 is MNHNS and CDR2 SASEGT. CDR3 region: CASSEALGTTRTDTQYF.

The J gene is TRBJ2-7, the V gene TRBV18; TCRdb indicates TRBD2, and absent DNA this call remains unverified. Per the germline V gene, CDR1 is KGHSH and CDR2 is LQKENI. This CDR3 is 16 amino acids long. Here the CDR3 reads CASSPSGTSGGYEQYF.

The CDR3 here is CASSLRMTGPYEQYF. The V gene is TRBV27, the J gene TRBJ2-7; TCRdb selects TRBD1, and the lack of DNA leaves this call unchecked. CDR1 is MNHEY, CDR2 SMNVEV, per germline (reference sequence). The CDR3 contains 15 residues.

The chain is built from TRBV6-5 and TRBJ2-7; without DNA, the TCRdb call of TRBD1 cannot be checked. Looked up from germline, CDR1 is MNHEY and CDR2 is SVGAGI. The CDR3 contains 15 residues. Here the CDR3 reads CASSYSNGGRIEQYF.

The chain employs TRBV6-5 and TRBJ2-7; TCRdb picks TRBD1, but there is no DNA to check that call. The CDR3 spans 16 residues. Per the germline V gene, CDR1 is MNHEY and CDR2 is SVGAGI. The chain's CDR3 is CASSYSQWDRFYEQYF.

The J gene is TRBJ2-1, the V gene TRBV20-1. Germline V lookup: CDR1 DFQATT, CDR2 SNEGSKA (reference sequence). This CDR3 has 16 residues. This CDR3 is CSARPAAGISYNEQFF.

The rearrangement links TRBV5-1 to TRBJ1-2. Per the germline V gene, CDR1 is SGHRS and CDR2 is YFSETQ. The CDR3 sequence is 14 residues long. The CDR3 loop is CASSLLRSNYGYTF.

The rearrangement links TRBV7-9 to TRBJ1-4; checking the TCRdb D call of TRBD1 is not possible without DNA. Germline-derived CDR1 and CDR2 are SEHNR and FQNEAQ (reference sequence). CDR3 length: 14 residues. The CDR3 loop reads CASSLGQSNEKLFF.

The genes are TRBV27 and TRBJ2-3; TCRdb indicates TRBD1, and absent DNA this call remains unverified. This CDR3 contains 15 residues. CDR1 and CDR2 from the germline V gene are MNHEY and SMNVEV (reference sequence). CDR3 region: CASRVGTGGTNTQYF.

The chain recombines TRBV7-9 with TRBJ2-7; TCRdb lists TRBD1, though no DNA is available to test this call. The CDR3 length is 15 residues. Germline lookup yields CDR1 SEHNR and CDR2 FQNEAQ (reference sequence). CDR3 sequence: CASSLGVGASYEQYF.

The chain joins TRBV20-1 to TRBJ1-2; the D gene TCRdb calls, TRBD1, cannot be checked with no DNA. The CDR3 is made up of 11 amino acids. Germline V gives CDR1 DFQATT, CDR2 SNEGSKA (reference sequence). This CDR3 reads CSAWGGRGYTF.

The rearrangement uses TRBV9 and TRBJ1-4; TCRdb gives TRBD1 as the D gene, but with no DNA this cannot be confirmed. The CDR3 covers 20 residues. The germline CDR1 and CDR2 sequences are SGDLS and YYNGEE. The CDR3 sequence is CASPPPRTGGAAPVREKLFF.

V usage is TRBV5-1 and J usage is TRBJ2-7; TCRdb returns TRBD1, unconfirmable since there is no DNA. CDR1 SGHRS and CDR2 YFSETQ come from the germline V gene. The CDR3 length is 13 residues. The chain's CDR3 is CASRIQGTYEQYF.

The rearrangement joins TRBV28 to TRBJ2-3; as DNA is missing, the TRBD2 call by TCRdb cannot be tested. The CDR3 loop spans 18 amino acids. The germline gives CDR1 MDHEN, CDR2 SYDVKM. The CDR3 loop is CASSFPTSVGWEADTQYF.

The chain recombines TRBV25-1 with TRBJ1-6; TCRdb's D call of TRBD1 is untestable without DNA. The CDR3 length is 15 residues. Per germline, CDR1 MGHDK and CDR2 SYGVNS. The CDR3 loop reads CASSARGANNSPLHF.

The rearrangement joins TRBV12-3 or TRBV12-4 to TRBJ2-1. This CDR3 is 15 amino acids long. CDR3: CASSFWTENYNEQFF.

This chain links TRBV6-4 with TRBJ2-7. The CDR3 is made up of 15 amino acids. Germline lookup yields CDR1 MRHNA and CDR2 SNTAGT. The CDR3 reads CASIFPRRSSYEQYF.